This entry concerns a single TCR beta chain. The source of the sample is a study of cytomegalovirus exposure and HLA in healthy donors. Across the whole study: There were approximately 400 genotyped donors. Of these, roughly 80% fell in the genetic ancestry cluster associated with self-reported Caucasian donors.

Losses at the gene ends were 0 bases for V and 3 bases for J; bases not matched to a gene: 5. This CDR3 is 16 amino acids long. Germline lookup yields CDR1 KGHSH and CDR2 LQKENI. Vbeta (60) and Jbeta (13) primers were used in the PCR. Method: immunoSEQ multiplex PCR; TCRdb's copy keeps in-frame clones and lacks some. The sample has about 190,000 clones; over 75% are singletons. Sequences were obtained from PBMCs. The genes are TRBV18 and TRBJ1-3; 7 nucleotides align to TRBD1. The TCR originated in a man aged 45-60 years in good health and CMV-seronegative. This chain's CDR3 is CASSPPGGGGGNTIYF. CDR3 bases: TGTGCCAGCTCACCACCTGGAGGGGGCGGTGGAAACACCATATATTTT. Full variable domain (outside the CDR3, taken from reference TRBV18 and TRBJ1-3): NAGVMQNPRHLVRRRGQEARLRCSPMKGHSHVYWYRQLPEEGLKFMVYLQKENIIDESGMPKERFSAEFPKEGPSILRIQQVVRGDSAAYFCASSPPGGGGGNTIYFGEGSWLTVV.